The 21 T cell receptor beta chains below were found in one sample sequenced in a study of blood T cells in healthy people across ages. Alongside a J-beta primer mix, a sample-barcoded 5' primer served in a second PCR lasting roughly 6 to 11 cycles. One entry per CDR3 protein, called by TCRdb with MiXCR from the 5' RACE reads. Of over 1,300,000 distinct CDR3 sequences listed, approximately 59% are singletons. Sequenced: blood. These receptors were collected from a man aged 18 to 29 in good health.

The CDR3 DNA sequence: TGTGCCAGCACCAATGATGGGACTAGCGGAAACTACGAGCAGTACTTC. This codes for CASTNDGTSGNYEQYF. V gene TRBV7-8 combines with J gene TRBJ2-7, with 11 bases aligning to TRBD2. The CDR3 loop spans 16 amino acids. After removal of 7 bases from V and 3 bases from J, the junction contained 11 bases not matched to a gene. CDR1 is SGHVS, CDR2 FQNEAQ, per germline.

CDR3 DNA: TGTGCCAGCAGCGTGGCCGGGGGGACAAACTATGGCTACACCTTC. Residues: CASSVAGGTNYGYTF. The rearrangement uses TRBV9 and TRBJ1-2; D perhaps matches TRBD1 (6 bases). The V end was cut by 2 bases, the J end by 2 bases, with 13 bases between. CDR1 SGDLS and CDR2 YYNGEE come from the germline V gene. The CDR3 runs 15 residues.

The chain couples TRBV6-6 to TRBJ1-6, with TRBD1 as a possible D gene (6 bases). Trimming pared 0 bases from V and 10 bases from J, leaving 10 bases between. Germline CDR1 MNHNY, CDR2 SVGAGI (reference sequence). The CDR3 extends over 14 amino acids. The CDR3, as DNA: TGTGCCAGCAGTTACTCGGCAGGGGAATCACCCCTCCACTTT. Translated, it gives CASSYSAGESPLHF.

V is TRBV10-3 and J is TRBJ2-5; the D gene is possibly TRBD2 (5 bases). Germline assignment: CDR1 ENHRY and CDR2 SYGVKD. Trimming took 5 bases from V and 1 from J, leaving 17 bases between them. The CDR3 extends over 16 amino acids. The CDR3 region is CAISPGLATVQETQYF. DNA for the CDR3: TGTGCCATCAGTCCAGGACTCGCAACCGTCCAAGAGACCCAGTACTTC.

The chain carries TRBV7-6 and TRBJ2-1; possible D gene TRBD1, 6 bases. Germline values: CDR1 SGHVS, CDR2 FNYEAQ. This CDR3 has 16 amino acids. V lost 1 base, J lost 5 bases, and 15 bases lay in between. The CDR3 DNA follows: TGTGCCAGCAGCTTAGGGTTCAGGGGCCGACACAATGAGCAGTTCTTC. This sequence encodes CASSLGFRGRHNEQFF.

The rearrangement joins TRBV5-1 to TRBJ2-1, with 13 bases that match TRBD2. CDR3 length equals 16 residues. Germline CDR1 SGHRS, CDR2 YFSETQ. J gave up 6 bases and V 4 bases, and 7 bases lay outside the gene matches. This CDR3 reads CASSIGTSGVSNEQFF. The CDR3 DNA reads as TGCGCCAGCAGCATAGGGACTAGCGGGGTGAGCAATGAGCAGTTCTTC.

This clonotype was detected only a few times. The V call is TRBV27, the J call TRBJ2-7, with D unclear. The CDR3 has 14 amino acids. Germline values: CDR1 MNHEY, CDR2 SMNVEV (reference sequence). V lost 5 bases, J lost 4 bases, and 15 bases lay in between. The CDR3 sequence is CASSPSAPPYEQYF. The DNA for the CDR3 is TGTGCCAGCAGTCCCTCCGCACCTCCTTACGAGCAGTACTTC.

This clonotype was seen more than once but under ten times. This chain connects TRBV29-1 to TRBJ2-1; 8 positions match TRBD2. The CDR3 spans 14 residues. The ends lost 1 base at V and 6 bases at J; junction bases unmatched: 5. Germline lookup yields CDR1 SQVTM and CDR2 ANQGSEA. CDR3 amino acids: CSVEVLAGFNEQFF. Here the CDR3 DNA reads TGCAGCGTTGAAGTTTTAGCGGGATTCAATGAGCAGTTCTTC.

J is TRBJ2-2 and V is TRBV6-2 or TRBV6-3; TRBD1 aligns across 10 bases. This CDR3 has 18 amino acids. J was trimmed by 3 bases and V by 6 bases; bases with no gene match: 13. Germline V gene data show CDR1 as MNHEY and CDR2 as SVGEGT. The DNA of the CDR3 is TGTGCCAGCAGCCCTGTAGACAGGGGGCTATTAGACACCGGGGAGCTGTTTTTT. This gives the protein CASSPVDRGLLDTGELFF.

The J gene is TRBJ2-1, the V gene TRBV10-3; TRBD1 matches at 8 bases. This CDR3 spans 16 amino acids. CDR1 is ENHRY and CDR2 is SYGVKD in the germline V gene. V was clipped by 0 bases and J by 6 bases; unmatched bases: 7. The CDR3 sequence is CAISESGTGIRNEQFF. The CDR3 DNA reads as TGTGCCATCAGTGAGTCGGGGACAGGTATCCGCAATGAGCAGTTCTTC.

This chain joins TRBV27 and TRBJ1-1; 7 bases map to TRBD1. Per the germline V gene, CDR1 is MNHEY and CDR2 is SMNVEV (reference sequence). V lost 2 bases, J lost 1 base, and 4 bases stayed unmatched. CDR3 length: 15 amino acids. The CDR3 sequence is CASSLQNRGNTEAFF. CDR3 DNA sequence: TGTGCCAGCAGTTTACAGAACAGGGGGAACACTGAAGCTTTCTTT.

The chain combines TRBV12-3 or TRBV12-4 with TRBJ2-5, with D perhaps TRBD1 (5 bases). The V end was cut by 4 bases, the J end by 1 base, with 10 bases between. The CDR3 has 14 amino acids. For the CDR3, the DNA is TGTGCCAGCAGTTCACGACAGAGCCAAGAGACCCAGTACTTC. Its protein is CASSSRQSQETQYF.

The rearrangement uses TRBV7-2 and TRBJ2-3; D may be TRBD2 (5 bases). The CDR3 has 15 residues. V was shortened by 4 bases and J by 2 bases, with 13 bases between the two germline ends. Germline CDR1 SGHTA, CDR2 FQGNSA. The CDR3 loop is CASSSGSGPTDTQYF. The CDR3 region has the DNA TGTGCCAGCAGCTCTGGGAGCGGACCCACAGATACGCAGTATTTT.

The chain joins TRBV7-9 to TRBJ2-1; D is perhaps TRBD1 (5 bases). Germline values: CDR1 SEHNR, CDR2 FQNEAQ (reference sequence). This CDR3 is 15 amino acids long. Trimming shortened V by 2 bases and J by 5 bases, and 13 bases separated the two germline ends. The CDR3 nucleotides read TGTGCCAGCAGCTTACAGGGCGGTAGCAACAATGAGCAGTTCTTC. It is translated as CASSLQGGSNNEQFF.

As for this clonotype: Given the absence of the conserved phenylalanine or tryptophan at the CDR3 end, a read error is likely. The gene calls are TRBV7-9 and TRBJ2-7; D is perhaps TRBD2 (6 bases). The end of the DNA is better explained by TRBJ2-5, so the J call may be wrong. The CDR3 is 18 amino acids. Germline CDR1 SEHNR, CDR2 FQNEAQ (reference sequence). The CDR3 reads CASIQLVFPGVTKETQYL. The CDR3 DNA sequence: TGTGCCAGCATCCAGCTCGTCTTCCCGGGGGTGACGAAAGAGACCCAGTACTTA.

The J gene is TRBJ1-4, the V gene TRBV11-2; D remains unclear. There are 16 residues in the CDR3. V was trimmed by 2 bases and J by 0 bases, leaving 10 bases between them. Germline-derived CDR1 and CDR2 are SGHAT and FQNNGV. The CDR3 DNA sequence: TGTGCCAGCAGCTTAATCGCTCAGTCAACTAATGAAAAACTGTTTTTT. Protein: CASSLIAQSTNEKLFF.

The sample holds a few counts of this clonotype. The chain is built from TRBV7-8 and TRBJ2-7, with 8 bases lining up with TRBD1. V shed 8 bases and J 2 bases; nucleotides not matched to a gene: 17. The CDR3 loop spans 17 amino acids. The germline V gene has CDR1 SGHVS and CDR2 FQNEAQ. In nucleotides, the CDR3 is TGTGCCAGCGGACCCCACCGACAGGGGACAATAACCTACGAGCAGTACTTC. This encodes CASGPHRQGTITYEQYF.

This sequence joins TRBV7-2 and TRBJ1-6; no clear D gene. Germline values: CDR1 SGHTA, CDR2 FQGNSA. The CDR3 extends over 12 amino acids. The V end was cut by 3 bases, the J end by 13 bases, with 10 bases between. The CDR3 spells CASSFPPGPLHF. As DNA, the CDR3 is TGTGCCAGCAGCTTTCCGCCGGGGCCCCTCCACTTT.

The chain employs TRBV6-5 and TRBJ2-7; D possibly uses TRBD1 or TRBD2 (5 bases each). Trimming stripped 0 bases from V and 5 bases from J, with 23 bases between. The CDR3 covers 18 residues. Germline V CDR1 and CDR2: MNHEY, SVGAGI. The CDR3 loop is CASSYSTFLVAGRNEQYF. The DNA of the CDR3 is TGTGCCAGCAGTTACTCTACTTTCCTTGTGGCAGGGAGAAACGAGCAGTACTTC.

This rearrangement joins TRBV27 to TRBJ2-7; tentatively, D is TRBD2 (5 bases). Trimming left V 2 bases short and J 5 bases short, with 13 bases between. From germline, CDR1 is MNHEY and CDR2 SMNVEV (reference sequence). CDR3 length: 14 amino acids. The CDR3 protein is CASSLGSVGNEQYF. DNA of the CDR3: TGTGCCAGCAGTTTAGGGAGTGTGGGGAACGAGCAGTACTTC.

This chain's CDR3 is CSVEDEGAYVYGYTF. CDR3 nucleotide sequence: TGCAGCGTTGAAGATGAGGGGGCCTATGTCTATGGCTACACCTTC. V and J are TRBV29-1 and TRBJ1-2; TRBD1 matches 7 bases. V trimming: 0 bases; J trimming: 4 bases; junction bases outside the gene matches: 8. The CDR3 runs to 15 residues. Germline assignment: CDR1 SQVTM and CDR2 ANQGSEA.